The 22 T cell receptor beta chains below come from one sample, sequenced in a study of response to subunit inactivated influenza vaccine. One entry per CDR3 protein, called by TCRdb with MiXCR from the RT-PCR reads. Here the sample spans roughly 500,000 distinct CDR3 sequences, approximately 22% being singletons. The data were also submitted as part of a second study, on T cells expressing NK-cell markers. That study reports: 5'RACE template switching with UMIs generated TCR beta cDNA.

The source was CD4+ T cells sorted from PBMCs, collected less than 13 days after vaccination. The receptors originated from a man aged 50 to 59 who received an inactivated influenza vaccine.

The chain recombines TRBV4-2 with TRBJ2-1; D might be TRBD1 (5 bases). This CDR3 comprises 13 residues. The V gene lost 1 base and the J gene lost 10 bases, with 11 bases spanning the gap. The V gene's germline CDR1 is LGHNA and CDR2 YNFKEQ. The CDR3 sequence: CASSQGREYEQFF. In nucleotides, the CDR3 is TGTGCCAGCAGCCAAGGCAGGGAATACGAGCAGTTCTTC.

On this clonotype itself: One end of the junction is discordant with germline, which a read error may explain. The J gene is TRBJ1-1, the V gene TRBV7-9, with D unresolved. CDR3 length: 9 amino acids. Looked up from germline, CDR1 is SEHNR and CDR2 is FQNEAQ (reference sequence). CDR3 protein: CASSLEYDF. CDR3 DNA: TGTGCCAGCAGCCTAGAATATGACTTT.

This clonotype has more than one count but fewer than ten. The chain carries TRBV24-1 and TRBJ2-3, with TRBD2 matching over 11 bases. After removal of 1 base from V and 4 bases from J, the junction contained 21 bases not matched to a gene. The CDR3 has 22 residues. Germline CDR1 is KGHDR and CDR2 is SFDVKD. For the CDR3, the DNA is TGTGCCACCAGTGATTTCTGCTTTAACCTAGCGGGGGGTGTATTTGGCGCAGATACGCAGTATTTT. It codes for CATSDFCFNLAGGVFGADTQYF.

The V and J genes are TRBV14 and TRBJ2-1; D gene uncertain. Germline assignment: CDR1 SGHDN and CDR2 FVKESK. V lost 2 bases to trimming and J lost 12 bases, with 8 bases between them. The CDR3 totals 11 residues. CDR3 bases: TGTGCCAGCAGCCAACTAGACATGCAGTTCTTC. This encodes CASSQLDMQFF.

The rearrangement uses TRBV3-1 and TRBJ2-7; maybe TRBD1 (6 bases). Germline V gene lookup returns CDR1 LGHDT and CDR2 YNNKEL (reference sequence). The CDR3 consists of 14 residues. Trimming stripped 3 bases from V and 6 bases from J, with 15 bases between. In DNA, the CDR3 is TGTGCCAGCAGCCAGGGACACCGTGCTGGCGAGCAGTACTTC. Amino acids: CASSQGHRAGEQYF.

This clonotype occurred once. The V and J genes are TRBV12-3 or TRBV12-4 and TRBJ1-2, with D unclear. This CDR3 contains 13 residues. V lost 3 bases and J lost 7, with 12 bases in between. The CDR3 loop is CASSFSVRSGYTF. CDR3 DNA sequence: TGTGCCAGCAGTTTTTCCGTTCGCAGTGGCTACACCTTC.

In this sample, this clonotype turned up a few times. The chain couples TRBV12-3 or TRBV12-4 to TRBJ2-3; unclear D gene. V was cut by 7 bases and J by 0 bases, with 11 bases left in between. The CDR3 consists of 14 residues. The CDR3 DNA follows: TGTGCCAGCAAGGGCGATACTAGCACAGATACGCAGTATTTT. Translating gives CASKGDTSTDTQYF.

The chain joins TRBV20-1 to TRBJ2-1, with D hard to call. The CDR3 totals 13 residues. Germline V gives CDR1 DFQATT, CDR2 SNEGSKA (reference sequence). Trimming shortened V by 5 bases and J by 1 base, and 9 bases separated the two germline ends. The CDR3 nucleotides are TGCAGTGCTTCCCGGTGGTCCTACAATGAGCAGTTCTTC. Protein sequence: CSASRWSYNEQFF.

The rearrangement uses TRBV6-1 and TRBJ2-7; TRBD1 aligns across 9 bases. This CDR3 region has 15 residues. The J segment lost 3 bases and the V segment lost 4 bases, leaving 7 bases of the junction unmatched. CDR1 and CDR2 from the germline V gene are MNHNS and SASEGT. CDR3 in amino acids: CASSVAYRGLYEQYF. In DNA form, the CDR3 reads TGTGCCAGCAGTGTGGCCTACAGGGGGCTCTACGAGCAGTACTTC.

The rearrangement links TRBV19 to TRBJ2-7; TRBD1 matches at 11 bases. The CDR3 covers 13 residues. Germline-derived CDR1 and CDR2 are LNHDA and SQIVND (reference sequence). V dropped 7 bases and J dropped 4; count of bases not matched to a gene: 3. Written as DNA, the CDR3 is TGTGCCAGTACTGGGACAGGGGGATACGAGCAGTACTTC. Encoded protein: CASTGTGGYEQYF.

The chain joins TRBV18 to TRBJ2-7; D might be TRBD1 (5 bases). The CDR3 extends over 15 amino acids. Germline assignment: CDR1 KGHSH and CDR2 LQKENI. Trimming cost V 6 bases and J 3 bases, with 18 bases left between them. The CDR3 here is CASSPDRQILYEQYF. The CDR3 nucleotides are TGTGCCAGCTCCCCCGACAGACAAATTCTCTACGAGCAGTACTTC. Full variable domain (missing parts from reference TRBV18 and TRBJ2-7): NAGVMQNPRHLVRRRGQEARLRCSPMKGHSHVYWYRQLPEEGLKFMVYLQKENIIDESGMPKERFSAEFPKEGPSILRIQQVVRGDSAAYFCASSPDRQILYEQYFGPGTRLTVT.

There are a few counts of this clonotype. The rearrangement joins TRBV18 to TRBJ2-7, with D unresolved. Germline-derived CDR1 and CDR2 are KGHSH and LQKENI. The CDR3 runs 15 residues. Trimming left V 2 bases short and J 0 bases short, with 11 bases between. In nucleotides, the CDR3 is TGTGCCAGCTCACCAGAGATAGGAAGCTCCTACGAGCAGTACTTC. Translated, it gives CASSPEIGSSYEQYF.

This clonotype was recorded a few times. V and J are TRBV20-1 and TRBJ2-7, with TRBD1 identical over 7 bases. J lost 0 bases, V lost 6 bases, and 5 bases had no gene match. Germline loops: CDR1 DFQATT, CDR2 SNEGSKA (reference sequence). This CDR3 region has 13 residues. The CDR3 is CSAPRDSSYEQYF. The CDR3 bases are TGCAGTGCCCCCCGGGACAGCTCCTACGAGCAGTACTTC.

The chain is built from TRBV28 and TRBJ1-2, with D perhaps matching TRBD1 (6 bases). Trimming removed 5 bases at V and 5 bases at J, with 18 bases between. Germline loops: CDR1 MDHEN, CDR2 SYDVKM. CDR3 length equals 15 residues. The CDR3 is CASSPTGAGSYGYTF. CDR3 in DNA: TGTGCCAGCAGTCCCACGGGGGCAGGGAGTTATGGCTACACCTTC.

This clonotype was recorded a few times. V and J are TRBV6-2 or TRBV6-3 and TRBJ2-7; D is ambiguous. The CDR3 totals 14 residues. V lost 7 bases and J lost 2, with 15 bases in between. Germline V gene sequence: CDR1 MNHEY, CDR2 SVGEGT. The CDR3, as DNA: TGTGCCAGCAACCTAGGGAAAACTACCTACGAGCAGTACTTC. It translates to CASNLGKTTYEQYF.

This clonotype showed up many times. The chain joins TRBV4-3 to TRBJ2-2, with unresolved D. V was shortened by 4 bases and J by 5 bases, with 23 bases between the two germline ends. The CDR3 covers 18 residues. Germline CDR1 and CDR2: LGHNA and YSLEER. The chain's CDR3 is CASSPGLGTKARTGELFF. The CDR3 coding sequence is TGCGCCAGCAGCCCTGGTCTGGGCACGAAGGCTAGGACCGGGGAGCTGTTTTTT.

This clonotype appeared a few times. A read error may produce the germline difference seen at one junction end. This chain links TRBV12-3 or TRBV12-4 with TRBJ2-3; D not certain. The CDR3 spans 12 residues. The CDR3, as DNA: TGTGCCAGCAGGGTCTCCACATATACGCAGTATTTT. Residues: CASRVSTYTQYF.

The chain uses TRBV12-3 or TRBV12-4 and TRBJ1-1; unclear D gene. The length of the CDR3 is 14 residues. V lost 1 base and J lost 5, with 11 bases in between. CDR3 residues: CASSLGGIITEAFF. CDR3 in DNA: TGTGCCAGCAGTTTAGGTGGTATTATAACTGAAGCTTTCTTT.

The rearrangement links TRBV3-1 to TRBJ2-2; TRBD1 is a possible D gene (6 bases). This CDR3 comprises 16 residues. Germline CDR1 LGHDT, CDR2 YNNKEL (reference sequence). V lost 4 bases to trimming and J lost 6 bases, with 18 bases between them. The DNA of the CDR3 is TGTGCCAGCAGCCCCTATGGGGGCATTCCCCCCGGGGAGCTGTTTTTT. Encoded protein: CASSPYGGIPPGELFF.

This clonotype came up a few times. The chain uses TRBV15 and TRBJ2-1; 8 nucleotides align to TRBD2. J gave up 4 bases and V 7 bases, and 15 bases lay outside the gene matches. The CDR3 covers 17 residues. In germline, CDR1 is LNHNV, CDR2 YYDKDF (reference sequence). The CDR3 nucleotides read TGTGCCACCAAATATACGGCGGGGGGCAAGAGGTACAATGAGCAGTTCTTC. Protein product: CATKYTAGGKRYNEQFF.

This clonotype was detected a few times. The V and J genes are TRBV7-8 and TRBJ2-2; the D gene is possibly TRBD1 (6 bases). Trimming shortened V by 1 base and J by 6 bases, and 9 bases separated the two germline ends. This CDR3 spans 14 amino acids. The germline gives CDR1 SGHVS, CDR2 FQNEAQ. The CDR3 region is CASSLGNRAGELFF. As DNA, the CDR3 is TGTGCCAGCAGCTTAGGCAACAGGGCCGGGGAGCTGTTTTTT.

CDR3 nucleotide sequence: TGCGCCAGCAGGAATTACATTCATAGCAATCAGCCCCAGCATTTT. This encodes CASRNYIHSNQPQHF. V usage is TRBV23-1 and J usage is TRBJ1-5; D call uncertain. TRBV23-1 has ORF status, its function being uncertain. There are 15 residues in the CDR3. Trimming cost V 6 bases and J 0 bases, with 12 bases left between them.